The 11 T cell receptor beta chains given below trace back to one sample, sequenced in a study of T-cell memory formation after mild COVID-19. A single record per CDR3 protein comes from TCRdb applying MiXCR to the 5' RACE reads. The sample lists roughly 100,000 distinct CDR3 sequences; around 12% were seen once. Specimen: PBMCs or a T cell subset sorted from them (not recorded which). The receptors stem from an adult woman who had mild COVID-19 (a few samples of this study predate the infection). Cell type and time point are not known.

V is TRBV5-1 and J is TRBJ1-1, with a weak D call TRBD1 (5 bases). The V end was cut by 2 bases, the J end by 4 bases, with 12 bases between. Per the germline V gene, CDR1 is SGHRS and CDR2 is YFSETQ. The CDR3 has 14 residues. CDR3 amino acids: CASSFGGEGTEAFF. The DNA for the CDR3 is TGCGCCAGCAGCTTCGGAGGGGAGGGCACTGAAGCTTTCTTT.

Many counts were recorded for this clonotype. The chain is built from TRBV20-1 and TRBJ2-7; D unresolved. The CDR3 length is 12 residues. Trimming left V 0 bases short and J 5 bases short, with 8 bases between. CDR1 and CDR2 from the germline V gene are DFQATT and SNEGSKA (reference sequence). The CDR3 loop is CSARDPAHEQYF. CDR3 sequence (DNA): TGCAGTGCTAGAGACCCGGCCCACGAGCAGTACTTC.

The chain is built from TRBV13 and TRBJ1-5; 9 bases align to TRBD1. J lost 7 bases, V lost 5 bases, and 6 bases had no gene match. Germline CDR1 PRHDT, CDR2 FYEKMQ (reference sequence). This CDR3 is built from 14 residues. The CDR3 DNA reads TGTGCCAGCAGCATAAATACAGGGGGCCAGCCCCAGCATTTT. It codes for CASSINTGGQPQHF.

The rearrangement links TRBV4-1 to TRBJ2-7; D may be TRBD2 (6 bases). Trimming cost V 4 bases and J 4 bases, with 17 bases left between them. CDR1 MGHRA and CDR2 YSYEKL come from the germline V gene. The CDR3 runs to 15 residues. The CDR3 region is CASSRGATDKYEQYF. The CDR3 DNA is TGCGCCAGCAGCCGCGGGGCGACAGATAAGTACGAGCAGTACTTC.

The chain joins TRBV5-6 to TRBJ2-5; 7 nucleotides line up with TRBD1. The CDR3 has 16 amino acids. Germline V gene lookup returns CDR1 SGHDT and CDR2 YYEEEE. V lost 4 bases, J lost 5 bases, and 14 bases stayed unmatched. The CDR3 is CASSRLGGSVGETQYF. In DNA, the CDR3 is TGTGCCAGCAGCCGTTTAGGGGGCTCGGTCGGGGAGACCCAGTACTTC. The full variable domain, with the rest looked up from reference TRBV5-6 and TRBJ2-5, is DAGVTQSPTHLIKTRGQQVTLRCSPKSGHDTVSWYQQALGQGPQFIFQYYEEEERQRGNFPDRFSGHQFPNYSSELNVNALLLGDSALYLCASSRLGGSVGETQYFGPGTRLLVL.

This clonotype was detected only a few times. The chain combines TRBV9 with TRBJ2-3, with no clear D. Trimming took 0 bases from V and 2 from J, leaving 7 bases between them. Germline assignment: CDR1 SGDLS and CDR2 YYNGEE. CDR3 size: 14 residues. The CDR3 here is CASSVGGYTDTQYF. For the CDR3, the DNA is TGTGCCAGCAGCGTAGGAGGCTACACAGATACGCAGTATTTT.

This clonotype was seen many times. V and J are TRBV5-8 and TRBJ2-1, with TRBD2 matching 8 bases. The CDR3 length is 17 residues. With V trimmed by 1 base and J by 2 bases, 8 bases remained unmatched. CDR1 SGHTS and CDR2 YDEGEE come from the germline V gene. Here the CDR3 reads CASSLTPSGLPYNEQFF. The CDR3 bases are TGTGCCAGCAGCTTGACTCCTAGCGGGCTTCCCTACAATGAGCAGTTCTTC. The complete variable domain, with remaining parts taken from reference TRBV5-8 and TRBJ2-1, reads EAGVTQSPTHLIKTRGQQATLRCSPISGHTSVYWYQQALGLGLQFLLWYDEGEERNRGNFPPRFSGRQFPNYSSELNVNALELEDSALYLCASSLTPSGLPYNEQFFGPGTRLTVL.

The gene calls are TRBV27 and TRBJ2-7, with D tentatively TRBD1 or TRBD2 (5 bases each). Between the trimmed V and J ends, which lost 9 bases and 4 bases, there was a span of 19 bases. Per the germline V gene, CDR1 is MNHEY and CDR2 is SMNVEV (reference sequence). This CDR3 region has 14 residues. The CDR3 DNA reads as TGTGCCAGTGGGGCAGGAGGCCAGTCTTACGAGCAGTACTTC. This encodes CASGAGGQSYEQYF.

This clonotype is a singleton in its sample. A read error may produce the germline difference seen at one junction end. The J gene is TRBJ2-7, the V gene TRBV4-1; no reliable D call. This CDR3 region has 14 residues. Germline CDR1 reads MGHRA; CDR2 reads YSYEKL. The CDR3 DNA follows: TGCGCCAGCAGACAAGACTCCAGAGGCTACGAGCAGTACTTC. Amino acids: CASRQDSRGYEQYF.

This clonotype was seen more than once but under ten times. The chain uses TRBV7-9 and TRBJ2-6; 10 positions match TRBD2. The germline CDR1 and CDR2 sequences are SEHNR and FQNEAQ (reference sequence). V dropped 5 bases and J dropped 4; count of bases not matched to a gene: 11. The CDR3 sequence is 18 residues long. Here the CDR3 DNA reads TGTGCCAGCAGCCTAGGCCTAGCGGGAGCGAGCGGGGCCAACGTCCTGACTTTC. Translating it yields CASSLGLAGASGANVLTF.

The CDR3 DNA reads TGTGCCAGTAGCCCACAGGGGGTCGCCTACGAGCAGTACTTC. Its protein product is CASSPQGVAYEQYF. The V gene is TRBV19, the J gene TRBJ2-7, with TRBD1 matching over 8 bases. CDR1 is LNHDA and CDR2 is SQIVND in the germline V gene (reference sequence). Germline trimming cut 6 bases from V and 2 bases from J; bases unmatched to any gene: 6. This CDR3 has 14 residues.